The 24 T cell receptor beta chains reported below all come from one sample, sequenced in a study of human CD4 T cells and Enterobacteriaceae. Memory CD4+ T cells were sorted as all CD4+ cells except CD45RA+CCR7+CD95- naive cells, over 95% pure. Clones were read by immunoSEQ multiplex PCR, and TCRdb kept only the in-frame ones, dropping some. This table has roughly 30,000 clones, 70% to 85% appearing once. The sequencing input was memory CD4+ T cells from blood. These receptors were taken from a human donor in good health.

The chain links TRBV11-3 to TRBJ1-3; tentatively, D is TRBD1 (5 bases). Trimming left V 5 bases short and J 8 bases short, with 13 bases between. This CDR3 has 13 residues. Germline loops: CDR1 SGHNT, CDR2 YENEEA. The CDR3 nucleotides read TGTGCCAGCAGCCTTAGCCCAGGGCACACCATATATTTT. It translates to CASSLSPGHTIYF.

DNA of the CDR3: TGTGCCAGCAGGCGACAGGGGCGAGAGACCCAGTACTTC. Encoded protein: CASRRQGRETQYF. The genes are TRBV7-9 and TRBJ2-5, with 8 bases matching TRBD1. Germline V gene data show CDR1 as SEHNR and CDR2 as FQNEAQ (reference sequence). J gave up 4 bases and V 6 bases, and 4 bases lay outside the gene matches. The CDR3 sequence is 13 residues long.

The chain recombines TRBV27 with TRBJ2-3; D gene uncertain. Germline CDR1 reads MNHEY; CDR2 reads SMNVEV (reference sequence). Trimming removed 0 bases at V and 5 bases at J, with 3 bases between. The CDR3 loop spans 12 amino acids. The CDR3 here is CASSLSGDTQYF. The DNA of the CDR3 is TGTGCCAGCAGTTTATCGGGAGATACGCAGTATTTT.

The V call is TRBV11-2, the J call TRBJ1-2, with TRBD1 matching over 9 bases. In germline, CDR1 is SGHAT, CDR2 FQNNGV. Trimming cost V 5 bases and J 2 bases; bases outside gene matches: 18. The CDR3 runs 19 residues. The CDR3 here is CASSPLRRDRVAQNYGYTF. The DNA of the CDR3 is TGTGCCAGCAGCCCCCTCCGTCGGGACAGGGTAGCCCAAAACTATGGCTACACCTTC.

V usage is TRBV5-4 and J usage is TRBJ2-3; D is possibly TRBD1 (5 bases). The ends were cut back, 3 bases at V and 2 bases at J, with 19 bases in the middle. CDR1 is SGHNT and CDR2 is YYREEE in the germline V gene (reference sequence). The CDR3 runs to 17 residues. Here the CDR3 reads CASSYYFGAVDTDTQYF. In DNA form, the CDR3 reads TGTGCCAGCAGCTACTACTTTGGGGCCGTTGACACAGATACGCAGTATTTT.

The J gene is TRBJ2-5, the V gene TRBV7-7; D gene unclear. V shed 2 bases and J shed 5 bases, with 6 bases lying between them. CDR1 is SSHAT, CDR2 FNYEAQ, per germline (reference sequence). The CDR3 loop spans 12 amino acids. In DNA, the CDR3 is TGTGCCAGCAGCTTATCTGGGGAGACCCAGTACTTC. As protein: CASSLSGETQYF.

CDR3 bases: TGTGCCAGCAGTTCTAATGAGCAGTTCTTC. Protein product: CASSSNEQFF. The chain links TRBV28 to TRBJ2-1; unclear D gene. CDR1 and CDR2 from the germline V gene are MDHEN and SYDVKM. The CDR3 has 10 residues. V gave up 4 bases and J gave up 7 bases, with 2 bases separating them.

The chain is built from TRBV18 and TRBJ2-1; D may be TRBD2 (6 bases). In germline, CDR1 is KGHSH, CDR2 LQKENI. This CDR3 has 13 residues. The V gene lost 6 bases and the J gene lost 7 bases, with 13 bases spanning the gap. The CDR3 here is CASSVAGRNEQFF. The CDR3 coding sequence is TGTGCCAGCTCCGTGGCGGGAAGAAATGAGCAGTTCTTC.

V gene TRBV11-2 combines with J gene TRBJ2-3; 8 bases agree with TRBD2. V lost 1 base to trimming and J lost 6 bases; unmatched junction nucleotides: 0. The CDR3 consists of 13 residues. Per germline, CDR1 SGHAT and CDR2 FQNNGV. The DNA for the CDR3 is TGTGCCAGCAGCTTAGCGGGAGGGGATACGCAGTATTTT. As protein: CASSLAGGDTQYF. Full variable domain (outside the CDR3, taken from reference TRBV11-2 and TRBJ2-3): EAGVAQSPRYKIIEKRQSVAFWCNPISGHATLYWYQQILGQGPKLLIQFQNNGVVDDSQLPKDRFSAERLKGVDSTLKIQPAKLEDSAVYLCASSLAGGDTQYFGPGTRLTVL.

The V gene is TRBV19, the J gene TRBJ2-2; 8 bases align to TRBD2. The V gene's germline CDR1 is LNHDA and CDR2 SQIVND (reference sequence). The CDR3 covers 14 residues. Trimming cost V 9 bases and J 0 bases; bases outside gene matches: 3. For the CDR3, the DNA is TGTGCCAGCCGGGGACTAGCGAACACCGGGGAGCTGTTTTTT. Its translation: CASRGLANTGELFF.

This clone was detected once. The CDR3 spells CAWSVGFSYGYTF. CDR3 nucleotides: TGTGCCTGGAGTGTAGGTTTCAGTTATGGCTACACCTTC. This sequence joins TRBV30 and TRBJ1-2; no reliable D call. CDR3 length: 13 amino acids. Germline V gene lookup returns CDR1 GTSNPN and CDR2 SVGIG (reference sequence). Trimming took 0 bases from V and 5 from J, leaving 10 bases between them.

This clone is a singleton in its sample. The chain uses TRBV7-6 and TRBJ2-1; 7 positions match TRBD2. V lost 1 base and J lost 0; bases outside the gene matches: 3. Per the germline V gene, CDR1 is SGHVS and CDR2 is FNYEAQ. The CDR3 is 16 amino acids. CDR3 coding DNA: TGTGCCAGCAGCTTAGTTGGGGGGGACTCCTACAATGAGCAGTTCTTC. Amino acid sequence: CASSLVGGDSYNEQFF.

This rearrangement joins TRBV15 to TRBJ1-2; D uncertain. V was cut by 3 bases and J by 4 bases, with 15 bases left in between. Germline V gives CDR1 LNHNV, CDR2 YYDKDF (reference sequence). The CDR3 is 15 residues long. CDR3 nucleotide sequence: TGTGCCACCAGCAGGGATCCCTTCTCTATCTATGGCTACACCTTC. Its translation is CATSRDPFSIYGYTF.

The chain employs TRBV28 and TRBJ2-1, with a weak D call TRBD2 (6 bases). The CDR3 extends over 13 amino acids. CDR1 is MDHEN, CDR2 SYDVKM, per germline. The V end was cut by 6 bases, the J end by 1 base, with 7 bases between. The CDR3 region is CASRGRSYNEQFF. The CDR3 DNA sequence: TGTGCCAGCAGAGGGAGGTCCTACAATGAGCAGTTCTTC.

The chain recombines TRBV11-2 with TRBJ1-2; a weak D match, TRBD1 (6 bases). Trimming took 4 bases from V and 7 from J, leaving 13 bases between them. Germline V gene sequence: CDR1 SGHAT, CDR2 FQNNGV. The CDR3 sequence is 13 residues long. The CDR3 loop reads CASSSTGQGGYTF. CDR3 bases: TGTGCCAGCAGCTCAACAGGGCAGGGTGGCTACACCTTC.

The chain joins TRBV9 to TRBJ2-1; TRBD2 matches 7 bases. V dropped 0 bases and J dropped 5; count of bases not matched to a gene: 11. The CDR3 loop spans 17 amino acids. Germline lookup yields CDR1 SGDLS and CDR2 YYNGEE. The CDR3 region is CASSVAISGLTNNEQFF. DNA of the CDR3: TGTGCCAGCAGCGTAGCCATCTCGGGACTAACCAACAATGAGCAGTTCTTC.

The chain carries TRBV5-8 and TRBJ1-2, with D hard to call. V dropped 0 bases and J dropped 3 bases, with 9 bases sitting between them. CDR3 length: 14 residues. CDR1 is SGHTS, CDR2 YDEGEE, per germline. CDR3 sequence (DNA): TGTGCCAGCAGCTTGGACAGTAGTTACTATGGCTACACCTTC. As protein: CASSLDSSYYGYTF.

The chain couples TRBV5-1 to TRBJ2-2, with D hard to call. V was trimmed by 2 bases and J by 2 bases, leaving 4 bases between them. This CDR3 spans 13 amino acids. Germline V gene sequence: CDR1 SGHRS, CDR2 YFSETQ. CDR3 region: CASSFINTGELFF. CDR3 coding DNA: TGCGCCAGCAGCTTCATAAACACCGGGGAGCTGTTTTTT.

The chain has TRBV27 and TRBJ2-2; 10 nucleotides line up with TRBD2. Germline V gene sequence: CDR1 MNHEY, CDR2 SMNVEV (reference sequence). V lost 0 bases to trimming and J lost 1 base; unmatched junction nucleotides: 5. This CDR3 has 18 residues. CDR3 sequence: CASSLSLAGLENTGELFF. The CDR3 DNA reads as TGTGCCAGCAGTTTATCACTAGCGGGATTGGAGAACACCGGGGAGCTGTTTTTT.

The rearrangement joins TRBV5-1 to TRBJ2-7, with 7 positions matching TRBD1. The CDR3 runs 16 residues. Germline V gene lookup returns CDR1 SGHRS and CDR2 YFSETQ. Losses at the gene ends were 1 base for V and 1 base for J; bases not matched to a gene: 8. The CDR3 loop reads CASSLRTGVGSYEQYF. The CDR3 DNA reads TGCGCCAGCAGCTTGCGCACAGGGGTTGGATCCTACGAGCAGTACTTC.

The chain joins TRBV2 to TRBJ2-2, with D maybe TRBD1 (6 bases). With 0 bases removed from V and 0 bases from J, the gap between germline ends came to 8 bases. Germline CDR1 and CDR2: SNHLY and FYNNEI. This CDR3 is 16 amino acids long. The CDR3 sequence is CASSEARTANTGELFF. CDR3 nucleotides: TGTGCCAGCAGTGAAGCGAGGACAGCGAACACCGGGGAGCTGTTTTTT. The variable domain in full, completed from reference TRBV2 and TRBJ2-2, reads EPEVTQTPSHQVTQMGQEVILRCVPISNHLYFYWYRQILGQKVEFLVSFYNNEISEKSEIFDDQFSVERPDGSNFTLKIRSTKLEDSAMYFCASSEARTANTGELFFGEGSRLTVL.

The J gene is TRBJ2-1, the V gene TRBV14; unclear D gene. The length of the CDR3 is 18 residues. Per germline, CDR1 SGHDN and CDR2 FVKESK. Trimming shortened V by 2 bases and J by 3 bases, and 20 bases separated the two germline ends. The CDR3 DNA is TGTGCCAGCAGCCAACCCAAAGGAGAGTTCGACGGCTACAATGAGCAGTTCTTC. Protein: CASSQPKGEFDGYNEQFF.

V is TRBV9 and J is TRBJ2-2; TRBD2 agrees at 9 bases. With 1 base clipped from V and 8 bases from J, the junction kept 9 bases outside the gene matches. This CDR3 has 16 residues. The germline CDR1 and CDR2 sequences are SGDLS and YYNGEE. The CDR3 nucleotides read TGTGCCAGCAGCGTATTGAGTAGCGGGAGTGGTGGGGAGCTGTTTTTT. Translated: CASSVLSSGSGGELFF.

The rearrangement uses TRBV10-3 and TRBJ2-7, with 10 bases aligning to TRBD1. The germline V gene encodes CDR1 ENHRY and CDR2 SYGVKD. This CDR3 has 15 amino acids. Trimming took 6 bases from V and 1 from J; bases not matched to a gene: 6. This CDR3 is CAIREGTGESYEQYF. In nucleotides, the CDR3 is TGTGCCATCAGGGAAGGGACAGGGGAATCCTACGAGCAGTACTTC.